This T cell receptor (beta chain) is from a study of patients and donors after allogeneic stem cell transplantation. TCRdb re-called the RT-PCR reads with MiXCR, one entry per CDR3 protein. In the table there are roughly 40,000 distinct CDR3 sequences, 25% to 35% of which are singletons. This sequence originates from a human donor who was either an allogeneic HSCT recipient or a stem cell or donor lymphocyte infusion donor (not recorded which). It is not recorded whose cells these are; they may come from a transplant donor. The sample was blood, either unsorted or a sorted T cell fraction (not recorded which).

The CDR3 sequence is CASSQGTAFNEKLFF. DNA of the CDR3: TGTGCCAGCAGCCAGGGGACGGCCTTTAATGAAAAACTGTTTTTT. The chain is built from TRBV14 and TRBJ1-4; TRBD1 might be the D (5 bases). The CDR3 totals 15 residues. CDR1 SGHDN and CDR2 FVKESK come from the germline V gene. V was clipped by 3 bases and J by 4 bases, with 12 bases between them.